This TCR beta chain is drawn from a study of T cells after posttransplantation cyclophosphamide. Study results and caveats: Blood and skin or GI T cell repertoires showed limited TRB overlap. Later blood repertoires were often dominated by clones from the donor CD8+ memory compartment. Recipient CMV seropositivity and CMV reactivation strongly tracked TRB clonality.

Libraries were prepared by immunoSEQ multiplex PCR; TCRdb keeps only in-frame clonotypes and omits some of them. The sample includes more than 20,000 clones, 80% to 90% of them seen just once. As concerns this clone: No antigen is known for it.

Methotrexate plus calcineurin inhibitor accompanied controls' myeloablative marrow transplants; sampling was 1 year later. CDR3 length: 14 residues. Germline V gene sequence: CDR1 LNHDA, CDR2 SQIVND (reference sequence). J was trimmed by 8 bases and V by 3 bases; bases with no gene match: 9. The chain links TRBV19 to TRBJ1-2; TRBD1 aligns across 7 bases. The source of this sequence is a female patient aged 30 to 45 who received an allogeneic stem cell transplant from an unrelated donor, was CMV-positive, and had acute and chronic GVHD. Some T cells may originate from the graft donor. The sample consisted of PBMCs, taken less than 400 days after allogeneic stem cell transplant with calcineurin inhibitor and methotrexate. The CDR3 here is CASSIVTGQEGYTF. The CDR3 bases are TGTGCCAGTAGTATCGTGACAGGGCAAGAGGGCTACACCTTC.